The 8 T cell receptor beta chains below all came from one sample that was sequenced in a study of T cells in Graves' hyperthyroidism and ophthalmopathy. There were TCR beta CDR3 regions amplified from RNA transcripts. RT-PCR in the first round (using the HTBI primer set) targeted the TCR CDR3. TCRdb processed the multiplex PCR reads anew with MiXCR; each CDR3 protein has one entry. The repertoire has about half a million distinct CDR3 sequences, 22% of them found once; the top ten carry 45% to 50%. Input material: blood. Receptors were obtained from a woman in her 70s with Graves' ophthalmopathy.

This clonotype was seen only a few times. This rearrangement joins TRBV5-1 to TRBJ2-1; D is uncertain. V was cut by 2 bases and J by 10 bases, with 10 bases left in between. Germline V gene sequence: CDR1 SGHRS, CDR2 YFSETQ. This CDR3 is built from 12 residues. In DNA, the CDR3 is TGCGCCAGCAGCTTAATGCTGACCGAGCAGTTCTTC. The encoded protein is CASSLMLTEQFF.

The chain has TRBV9 and TRBJ2-3; 9 nucleotides line up with TRBD1. The trim removed 0 bases at V and 5 bases at J, leaving 1 base unmatched. Germline V gene sequence: CDR1 SGDLS, CDR2 YYNGEE. This CDR3 is 14 amino acids long. CDR3: CASSVGQGGDTQYF. CDR3 nucleotide sequence: TGTGCCAGCAGCGTAGGACAGGGGGGAGATACGCAGTATTTT.

The genes are TRBV19 and TRBJ2-2; D remains unclear. V gave up 7 bases and J gave up 7 bases, with 13 bases separating them. Germline-derived CDR1 and CDR2 are LNHDA and SQIVND (reference sequence). The CDR3 contains 13 residues. DNA of the CDR3: TGTGCCAGTAAAGTTAGGATTGACGGGGAGCTGTTTTTT. Protein: CASKVRIDGELFF.

The rearrangement links TRBV24-1 to TRBJ2-1, with TRBD2 identical over 8 bases. V shed 0 bases, J shed 7 bases, and the junction held 7 bases outside the gene matches. Germline-derived CDR1 and CDR2 are KGHDR and SFDVKD. CDR3 size: 16 residues. As DNA, the CDR3 is TGTGCCACCAGTGATTTGGGAGCGGGAGAAAGGAATGAGCAGTTCTTC. It translates to CATSDLGAGERNEQFF.

The V and J genes are TRBV7-2 and TRBJ2-7, with 11 bases that match TRBD2. Unmatched junction bases numbered 9, after V lost 5 bases and J lost 6 bases. The CDR3 is 15 residues long. Germline CDR1 is SGHTA and CDR2 is FQGNSA. The CDR3 here is CASSPLAGVRGEQYF. CDR3 nucleotides: TGTGCCAGCAGCCCACTAGCGGGAGTACGGGGCGAGCAGTACTTC.

The V call is TRBV20-1, the J call TRBJ1-3; TRBD1 might be the D (5 bases). V lost 1 base to trimming and J lost 0 bases, with 13 bases between them. The CDR3 extends over 16 amino acids. Germline CDR1 and CDR2: DFQATT and SNEGSKA (reference sequence). CDR3: CSARVRAGGSGNTIYF. CDR3 coding DNA: TGCAGTGCTAGAGTTCGGGCGGGGGGCTCTGGAAACACCATATATTTT.

This clonotype was recorded at least ten times. CDR3: CASSPHLGTARGQPQHF. The CDR3 DNA follows: TGTGCCAGCAGTCCACACCTGGGGACGGCGCGGGGGCAGCCCCAGCATTTT. The chain is built from TRBV12-3 or TRBV12-4 and TRBJ1-5, with TRBD1 as a possible D gene (5 bases). V gave up 5 bases and J gave up 7 bases, with 24 bases separating them. The CDR3 length is 17 residues.

This clonotype was detected only a few times. The chain has TRBV7-2 and TRBJ2-7; D perhaps matches TRBD1 (7 bases). The CDR3 is made up of 13 amino acids. Germline CDR1 SGHTA, CDR2 FQGNSA. With 5 bases removed from V and 9 bases from J, the gap between germline ends came to 17 bases. The chain's CDR3 is CASSPGGTAGQYF. CDR3 bases: TGTGCCAGCAGCCCAGGGGGGACCGCGGGGCAGTACTTC.